Presented here are 17 T cell receptor beta chains from one specimen sequenced in a study of T cell clonality in common variable immunodeficiency. Sequenced by immunoSEQ multiplex PCR; TCRdb stores in-frame clones only, minus some. The sample was found to contain 50,000 or so clones, and every one recurs. What was sequenced was peripheral blood mononuclear cells. Every receptor here comes from a person aged 18 to 75 in good health.

In regard to this clone: Read sequence stops 3 residues before the CDR3 end, and the germline J gene provides the missing end. The chain recombines TRBV6-4 with TRBJ2-1, with 7 bases lining up with TRBD1. Losses at the gene ends were 4 bases for V and 9 bases for J; bases not matched to a gene: 9. The CDR3 runs to 14 residues. Germline V gene lookup returns CDR1 MRHNA and CDR2 SNTAGT. The CDR3 reads CASSVLTGITEQFF. The DNA read from the CDR3 is TGTGCCAGCAGTGTCCTGACAGGGATCACTGAG.

There are many counts of this clone. The CDR3 is cut off 3 residues early in the read; its end comes from the germline J gene. The rearrangement uses TRBV5-1 and TRBJ2-1; the match to TRBD2 covers 7 bases. Unmatched junction bases numbered 8, after V lost 0 bases and J lost 5 bases. The CDR3 runs to 16 residues. CDR1 is SGHRS, CDR2 YFSETQ, per germline. The CDR3 reads CASSLVGGGPNNEQFF. The CDR3 bases that were read are TGCGCCAGCAGCTTGGTCGGGGGAGGGCCGAACAATGAG.

This clone was counted only a few times. From the germline J gene comes the end of the CDR3, since the read stops 3 residues before it. The rearrangement links TRBV30 to TRBJ2-2; 8 positions match TRBD1. This CDR3 has 17 residues. The V gene's germline CDR1 is GTSNPN and CDR2 SVGIG (reference sequence). The covered CDR3 bases are TGTGCCTGGAGTGTACGGCAGGGGGCGACGGGGAATGAAAAG. Translation: CAWSVRQGATGNEK. The CDR3 as a whole reads CAWSVRQGATGNEKLFF.

This clone occurred many times. The read is 3 residues too short to cover the CDR3 end, so that end is filled in from the germline J gene. This chain connects TRBV4-2 to TRBJ2-2; TRBD2 matches at 16 bases. Germline trimming cut 4 bases from V and 7 bases from J; bases unmatched to any gene: 18. Germline assignment: CDR1 LGHNA and CDR2 YNFKEQ. The CDR3 loop spans 21 amino acids. The CDR3 DNA, read in part, is TGTGCCAGCAGCCTGTACTTCTCGGGACTAGCGGGAGGGCCGAGGGTCGGGGAG. Amino acids: CASSLYFSGLAGGPRVGE. The whole CDR3 sequence is CASSLYFSGLAGGPRVGELFF.

At least ten counts were recorded for this clone. From the germline J gene comes the end of the CDR3, since the read stops 3 residues before it. This chain connects TRBV30 to TRBJ2-3, with TRBD2 matching 10 bases. Germline V lookup: CDR1 GTSNPN, CDR2 SVGIG (reference sequence). The CDR3 consists of 13 residues. The part of the CDR3 DNA that was read is TGTGCCTGGGCGGCCAGCGGGAGGGCGTCG. This sequence encodes CAWAASGRAS. The complete CDR3 sequence is CAWAASGRASQYF.

There are many counts of this clone. CDR3 in amino acids: CSARDGTGLKTQYF. The DNA read from the CDR3 is TGCAGTGCTAGAGACGGGACAGGGTTGAAGACC. V gene TRBV20-1 combines with J gene TRBJ2-5; 9 bases are a match to TRBD1. The read gets to within 3 residues of the CDR3 end, and the germline J gene fills in the rest. The CDR3 runs 14 residues. V lost 0 bases to trimming and J lost 6 bases; unmatched junction nucleotides: 5. Germline assignment: CDR1 DFQATT and CDR2 SNEGSKA (reference sequence).

This clone appeared many times. Coverage ceases 3 residues before the CDR3 finishes, and the germline J gene fills in the end. The chain uses TRBV5-1 and TRBJ1-6; D uncertain. The CDR3 length is 15 residues. CDR1 SGHRS and CDR2 YFSETQ come from the germline V gene. The V end lost 0 bases, the J end lost 3 bases, and 7 bases lay between the germline ends. CDR3 loop: CASSLDGFYNSPLHF. The part of the CDR3 DNA that was read is TGCGCCAGCAGCTTGGACGGTTTCTATAATTCACCC.

In this sample, this clone turned up many times. With the read ending 3 residues before the CDR3 end, the germline J gene is used to fill in that end. The chain couples TRBV5-4 to TRBJ2-7; 7 bases map to TRBD2. Germline values: CDR1 SGHNT, CDR2 YYREEE (reference sequence). The CDR3 has 14 amino acids. Trimming cost V 4 bases and J 4 bases; bases outside gene matches: 8. The sequenced part of the CDR3 DNA is TGTGCCAGCAGCAGGGCGGGAGTTGGGTACGAG. It translates to CASSRAGVGYE. In full, the CDR3 reads CASSRAGVGYEQYF. The variable domain in full, completed from reference TRBV5-4 and TRBJ2-7, reads ETGVTQSPTHLIKTRGQQVTLRCSSQSGHNTVSWYQQALGQGPQFIFQYYREEENGRGNFPPRFSGLQFPNYSSELNVNALELDDSALYLCASSRAGVGYEQYFGPGTRLTVT.

This clone was counted only a few times. The CDR3 reads CASSLFGGGGYDYTF. The covered CDR3 bases are TGTGCCAGCAGCTTATTCGGAGGGGGCGGCTACGAC. The rearrangement links TRBV7-3 to TRBJ1-2, with 7 positions matching TRBD1. Sequencing ends 3 residues short of the CDR3 end; the germline J gene provides the rest. CDR1 and CDR2 from the germline V gene are SGHTA and FQGTGA. CDR3 length equals 15 residues.

This clone occurred many times. The sequenced CDR3 bases are TGTGCCAGCAGCCAAGCCCACAGGGGGATGGCCAAAAACATT. It is translated as CASSQAHRGMAKNI. The entire CDR3 reads CASSQAHRGMAKNIQYF. This chain links TRBV14 with TRBJ2-4, with TRBD1 matching over 8 bases. The read ends 3 residues shy of where the CDR3 ends; the end is completed using the germline J gene. Trimming cost V 1 base and J 1 base; bases outside gene matches: 6. Germline V CDR1 and CDR2: SGHDN, FVKESK. The CDR3 totals 17 residues.

This clone was counted only a few times. The observed sequence ends 3 residues before the CDR3 terminus, with the missing tail filled in from the germline J gene. This chain connects TRBV5-4 to TRBJ2-5; D unclear. This CDR3 spans 13 amino acids. Between the trimmed V and J ends, which lost 2 bases and 2 bases, there was a span of 7 bases. Germline V CDR1 and CDR2: SGHNT, YYREEE (reference sequence). Incomplete CDR3 DNA: TGTGCCAGCAGCTTCATAGAACAAGAGACC. The encoded protein is CASSFIEQET. The whole CDR3 protein is CASSFIEQETQYF.

This clone was seen at least ten times. The read terminates 3 residues before the CDR3 end, so the remaining end is supplied by the germline J gene. This chain joins TRBV5-6 and TRBJ2-2; tentative D call: TRBD2 (5 bases). V was trimmed by 4 bases and J by 6 bases, leaving 16 bases between them. This CDR3 is 15 amino acids long. CDR1 and CDR2 (germline): SGHDT, YYEEEE. The sequenced CDR3 bases are TGTGCCAGCAGCCCAGCTGCGGGCTGGGCCGGGGAG. This encodes CASSPAAGWAGE. The whole CDR3 reads CASSPAAGWAGELFF.

This clone has just a few counts. At one end, the junction sequence differs from germline, possibly due to a read error. The CDR3 is cut off 3 residues early in the read; its end comes from the germline J gene. The V and J genes are TRBV5-1 and TRBJ1-3; TRBD1 aligns across 9 bases. The CDR3 sequence is 16 residues long. Germline V gives CDR1 SGHRS, CDR2 YFSETQ. The CDR3 DNA, read in part, is TGCACCAGCAGCTTGCCCACAGGGGGCAATGGAAACACC. Residues: CTSSLPTGGNGNT. The entire CDR3 protein is CTSSLPTGGNGNTIYF. The complete variable domain, with remaining parts taken from reference TRBV5-1 and TRBJ1-3, reads KAGVTQTPRYLIKTRGQQVTLSCSPISGHRSVSWYQQTPGQGLQFLFEYFSETQRNKGNFPGRFSGRQFSNSRSEMNVSTLELGDSALYLCTSSLPTGGNGNTIYFGEGSWLTVV.

At least ten counts were recorded for this clone. From the germline J gene comes the end of the CDR3, since the read stops 3 residues before it. The chain has TRBV29-1 and TRBJ2-7, with a tentative D call TRBD1 (6 bases). Germline V gene lookup returns CDR1 SQVTM and CDR2 ANQGSEA. The V gene lost 6 bases and the J gene lost 0 bases, with 15 bases spanning the gap. This CDR3 has 14 amino acids. CDR3 loop: CSVRGTSSSYEQYF. Partial CDR3 DNA: TGCAGCGTCAGAGGGACATCGAGCTCCTACGAG.

This clone was detected only a few times. The read stops 3 residues short of the end of the CDR3; the missing end is completed from the germline J gene. The chain employs TRBV7-9 and TRBJ1-2; the D gene is possibly TRBD1 (6 bases). The V end was cut by 3 bases, the J end by 1 base, with 9 bases between. Germline CDR1 SEHNR, CDR2 FQNEAQ (reference sequence). CDR3 length: 14 amino acids. The CDR3 DNA, read in part, is TGTGCCAGCAGCTTCGAGGGGGTTAACTATGGC. This translates into CASSFEGVNYG. In full, the CDR3 is CASSFEGVNYGYTF.

In this sample, this clone turned up many times. The sequence runs out 3 residues before the end of the CDR3; the remainder is reconstructed from the germline J gene. This rearrangement joins TRBV11-2 to TRBJ2-7, with unresolved D. The CDR3 is 15 residues long. Trimming left V 3 bases short and J 0 bases short, with 12 bases between. CDR1 is SGHAT and CDR2 is FQNNGV in the germline V gene. CDR3: CASSLAEKRSYEQYF. CDR3 bases read: TGTGCCAGCAGCTTGGCGGAAAAACGCTCCTACGAG.

This clone has at least ten counts. The CDR3 end is not reached by the read, which stops 3 residues before it; the germline J gene fills it in. The chain carries TRBV20-1 and TRBJ2-1, with D tentatively TRBD2 (6 bases). Germline V gene data show CDR1 as DFQATT and CDR2 as SNEGSKA (reference sequence). The CDR3 has 14 residues. Trimming removed 6 bases at V and 0 bases at J, with 12 bases between. CDR3 amino acids: CSARDFRSYNEQFF. The part of the CDR3 DNA that was read is TGCAGTGCAAGGGACTTCCGCTCCTACAATGAG.